A selection of T cell receptor beta chains follows, all from one sample in a study of HIV-infected patients and healthy controls. In TCRdb, the 5' RACE reads were re-called with MiXCR into one record per CDR3 protein. The repertoire holds some 19,000 distinct CDR3 sequences, with about a sixth as singletons. Input material: CD8+ T cells from blood. The receptors here all came from a human donor in good health. CDR3s include the opening cysteine and the closing phenylalanine or tryptophan. A D gene is named only where the DNA matches it firmly. Rows may omit the clone size; those that give it use once, few, many or a size class.

- | TRBJ2-1 | TRBV5-4 | few | CASSYDNEQFF | TGTGCCAGCAGCTACGACAATGAGCAGTTCTTC
TRBD2 | TRBJ2-1 | TRBV20-1 | many | CSAREAGTNLYNEQFF | TGCAGTGCTAGGGAGGCTGGGACTAACCTCTACAATGAGCAGTTCTTC
- | TRBJ2-3 | TRBV12-3/TRBV12-4 | - | CASSPGHRTDTQYF | TGTGCCAGCAGTCCCGGACATCGCACAGATACGCAGTATTTT
- | TRBJ2-1 | TRBV7-9 | once | CASSPSREQFF | TGTGCCAGCAGCCCTAGTCGTGAGCAGTTCTTC
TRBD2 | TRBJ2-1 | TRBV20-1 | many | CSARGWVGLVLGATSWDEQFF | TGCAGTGCTAGAGGGTGGGTGGGACTAGTTTTAGGGGCGACTAGCTGGGATGAGCAGTTCTTC
TRBD2 | TRBJ2-5 | TRBV5-5 | many | CASSFLLAGPQYF | TGTGCCAGCAGCTTTCTACTAGCGGGGCCCCAGTACTTC
TRBD1 | TRBJ1-1 | TRBV6-2/TRBV6-3 | - | CASRGLIRDRKNTEAFF | TGTGCCAGCAGGGGACTCATAAGGGACAGAAAGAACACTGAAGCTTTCTTT
TRBD2 | TRBJ2-1 | TRBV29-1 | many | CSVEGASGDYNEQFF | TGCAGCGTTGAAGGCGCTAGCGGGGACTACAATGAGCAGTTCTTC
- | TRBJ1-5 | TRBV7-2 | many | CASSLTGLGSGQPQHF | TGTGCCAGCAGCTTAACAGGGTTGGGTAGTGGACAGCCCCAGCATTTT
TRBD1 | TRBJ2-5 | TRBV4-3 | - | CASSQDTGQTQETQYF | TGCGCCAGCAGCCAAGATACGGGACAGACACAAGAGACCCAGTACTTC
TRBD1 | TRBJ1-1 | TRBV6-5 | - | CASRDRGDPEAFF | TGTGCCAGCAGGGACAGGGGGGACCCTGAAGCTTTCTTT
- | TRBJ1-4 | TRBV12-3/TRBV12-4 | many | CASKGNGGVGEKLFF | TGTGCCAGCAAAGGGAATGGAGGGGTCGGTGAAAAACTGTTTTTT
TRBD1 | TRBJ1-1 | TRBV19 | - | CASSRPGGLSGPSEAFF | TGTGCCAGTAGTCGGCCAGGGGGCCTTTCGGGTCCCAGCGAAGCTTTCTTT
TRBD1 | TRBJ1-2 | TRBV29-1 | few | CSVGGTEALYTF | TGCAGCGTGGGCGGGACAGAGGCTCTCTACACCTTC
- | TRBJ2-5 | TRBV30 | many | CAWARGGGFGETQYF | TGTGCCTGGGCCCGAGGTGGGGGCTTTGGAGAGACCCAGTACTTC
- | TRBJ1-6 | TRBV4-1 | few | CASSQVNSPLHF | TGCGCCAGCAGCCAAGTTAACTCACCCCTCCACTTT
- | TRBJ1-1 | TRBV5-6 | many | CASSLAWVEASTEAFF | TGTGCCAGCAGCTTGGCCTGGGTGGAAGCGAGCACTGAAGCTTTCTTT
- | TRBJ1-1 | TRBV5-8 | - | CASSLGFGLRTEAFF | TGTGCCAGCAGCTTGGGCTTCGGGTTGCGGACTGAAGCTTTCTTT
- | TRBJ1-1 | TRBV24-1 | - | CATSEKNTEAFF | TGTGCCACCAGTGAGAAGAACACTGAAGCTTTCTTT
- | TRBJ1-1 | TRBV3-1 | - | CASSLKQGVPEAFF | TGTGCCAGCAGCCTCAAACAGGGCGTCCCTGAAGCTTTCTTT
- | TRBJ2-3 | TRBV9 | few | CASSVGDGRPDTQYF | TGTGCCAGCAGCGTAGGAGATGGCAGGCCAGATACGCAGTATTTT
TRBD2 | TRBJ2-7 | TRBV6-2/TRBV6-3 | few | CASSLLASGSYEQYF | TGTGCCAGCAGTCTCCTGGCTAGCGGCTCCTACGAGCAGTACTTC
- | TRBJ2-3 | TRBV5-5 | medium-sized | CASSPDVTDTQYF | TGTGCCAGCAGCCCGGACGTCACAGATACGCAGTATTTT
TRBD2 | TRBJ2-5 | TRBV28 | few | CASRPTSGGAQETQYF | TGTGCCAGCAGGCCCACTAGCGGGGGGGCCCAAGAGACCCAGTACTTC
TRBD2 | TRBJ2-1 | TRBV11-2 | few | CASSQAPWGGNEQFF | TGTGCCAGCAGTCAAGCTCCCTGGGGGGGCAATGAGCAGTTCTTC
- | TRBJ1-1 | TRBV7-9 | few | CASKGVNTEAFF | TGTGCCAGCAAGGGGGTGAACACTGAAGCTTTCTTT
- | TRBJ2-3 | TRBV5-6 | - | CASSQLGLDTDTQYF | TGTGCCAGCAGCCAACTAGGTTTGGACACAGATACGCAGTATTTT
TRBD2 | TRBJ2-1 | TRBV9 | many | CASSDWTSGRGDEQFF | TGTGCCAGCAGCGATTGGACTAGCGGGAGGGGCGATGAGCAGTTCTTC
TRBD1 | TRBJ2-1 | TRBV4-3 | large | CASSQDIWLDREYNEQFF | TGCGCCAGCAGCCAAGATATTTGGCTGGACAGGGAGTACAATGAGCAGTTCTTC
- | TRBJ1-2 | TRBV12-3/TRBV12-4 | many | CASSHNRFNYGYTF | TGTGCCAGCAGTCACAACAGGTTTAACTATGGCTACACCTTC
- | TRBJ2-1 | TRBV28 | once | CASSKAGSYNEQFF | TGTGCCAGCAGTAAGGCGGGATCCTACAATGAGCAGTTCTTC
- | TRBJ1-5 | TRBV2 | many | CASSDDSFNQPQHF | TGTGCCAGCAGTGACGACAGCTTTAATCAGCCCCAGCATTTT
TRBD2 | TRBJ2-5 | TRBV27 | many | CASRYGRYQETQYF | TGTGCCAGCAGATACGGGAGGTACCAAGAGACCCAGTACTTC
- | TRBJ2-7 | TRBV12-3/TRBV12-4 | - | CASSLGPSYEQYF | TGTGCCAGCAGTTTGGGACCTTCCTACGAGCAGTACTTC
- | TRBJ2-2 | TRBV3-1 | - | CASSQTFGPQPGELFF | TGTGCCAGCAGCCAAACATTCGGCCCCCAACCCGGGGAGCTGTTTTTT
TRBD1 | TRBJ2-5 | TRBV25-1 | many | CASSGFRDRGEETQYF | TGTGCCAGCAGTGGTTTCCGGGACAGGGGGGAAGAGACCCAGTACTTC
- | TRBJ2-5 | TRBV9 | many | CASSVVETQYF | TGTGCCAGCAGCGTAGTAGAGACCCAGTACTTC
- | TRBJ2-6 | TRBV20-1 | many | CSARDLRGAGANVLTF | TGCAGTGCTAGAGATCTGAGGGGAGCTGGGGCCAACGTCCTGACTTTC
- | TRBJ2-7 | TRBV5-1 | - | CASSLLGPVSSYEQYF | TGCGCCAGCAGCTTATTAGGACCAGTGAGCTCCTACGAGCAGTACTTC
- | TRBJ2-5 | TRBV11-2 | many | CASSPWMGTYFPGAQYF | TGTGCCAGCAGCCCTTGGATGGGGACCTACTTTCCGGGGGCCCAGTACTTC
- | TRBJ1-1 | TRBV10-3 | many | CAISEGETAEAFF | TGTGCCATCAGTGAGGGGGAAACAGCTGAAGCTTTCTTT
- | TRBJ2-3 | TRBV11-2 | many | CASSSDGSTDTQYF | TGTGCCAGCAGCTCCGACGGATCCACAGATACGCAGTATTTT
- | TRBJ2-6 | TRBV19 | - | CASSIGSGANVLTF | TGTGCCAGTAGTATCGGCTCTGGGGCCAACGTCCTGACTTTC
- | TRBJ2-2 | TRBV23-1 | - | CASSLGRNKRRELFF | TGCGCCAGCAGCCTGGGACGGAATAAGAGGCGGGAGCTGTTTTTT